A selection of T cell receptor beta chains follows, all from one sample in a study of cytomegalovirus exposure and HLA in healthy donors. Profiled with immunoSEQ multiplex PCR; TCRdb holds only in-frame clones, not every one. The sample has tens of thousands of clones; roughly 74% are singletons. Sequences were obtained from PBMCs. The source is a man aged 25-45 years in good health and CMV-seronegative. The CDR3 runs from the conserved cysteine through the conserved F or W. A D gene is named only where the DNA matches it firmly.

TRBJ1-2,TRBD1,TRBV6-5,CASRAAQGEGYTF
TRBJ1-4,-,TRBV6-1,CASSESSVGKLFF
-,-,TRBV5-1,CASSLKGDYEQYF
TRBJ1-1,TRBD1,TRBV20-1,CSASVDRQAFF
TRBJ1-1,-,TRBV5-1,CASSSLPQGSGNTEAFF
TRBJ1-2,TRBD1,TRBV7-8,CASSGGTGRMNYGYPF
TRBJ2-7,TRBD2,TRBV27,CASRPRPGTSGTYEQYF
TRBJ1-2,-,TRBV6-1,CASSDRGLYGYTF
TRBJ1-4,TRBD1,TRBV5-8,CASSLVRGLPAGGKLFF
TRBJ1-2,TRBD1,TRBV5-4,CASSLWAGGGGYTF
TRBJ1-2,-,TRBV5-8,CASSPGSIANYGYTF
TRBJ2-1,-,TRBV9,CASSNHGGNNEQFF
TRBJ2-1,-,TRBV13,CASSTRTQSSYNEQFF
TRBJ1-5,-,TRBV7-8,CASQAPAGGLFSNQPQHF
TRBJ2-7,-,TRBV19,CASSWGPRNYEQYF
TRBJ1-4,TRBD1,TRBV6-5,CASSYSDRGGEKLFF
TRBJ2-7,TRBD2,TRBV5-5,CASSFGGDNNEQYF
TRBJ2-1,TRBD2,TRBV5-1,CASRNSGEHNEQFF
TRBJ2-1,TRBD2,TRBV18,CASSPGLASPYNEQFF
TRBJ1-1,-,TRBV9,CASSGGRGRNTEAFF
TRBJ2-3,-,TRBV6-4,CASSEFGQGRGYF
TRBJ2-3,-,TRBV2,CASSEAPGSDTQYF
TRBJ1-4,-,TRBV9,CASSVAVTPATNEKLFF
-,-,TRBV6-1,CASSDQVTGPYEQYF
TRBJ2-3,TRBD2,TRBV7-7,CASNASGRSPSTDTQYF